These T cell receptor beta chains were read from a single sample in a study of T-cell reconstitution after alpha-beta-depleted transplantation in children. TCRdb reanalysed the PCR reads using MiXCR and keeps one entry per CDR3 protein. The data show about 480,000 distinct CDR3 sequences, 9.5% to 15% seen once. Sequencing was performed on PBMCs from the stem cell graft donor, taken from the stem cell graft. The receptors were sampled from a human donor who donated a stem cell graft to a child with combined immunodeficiency. The CDR3 runs from the conserved cysteine through the conserved F or W. A D gene is named only where the DNA matches it firmly. The listing skips clone size in some rows; elsewhere it reads once, few, many or a size class.

.	many	TRBV5-1	TRBJ2-7	CASSLRRGSSYEQYF	TGCGCCAGCAGCTTGAGGAGGGGGAGCTCCTACGAGCAGTACTTC
TRBD1	.	TRBV7-2	TRBJ1-1	CASSLGQGRSEAFF	TGTGCCAGCAGCTTAGGACAGGGGAGATCTGAAGCTTTCTTT
TRBD2	few	TRBV6-2/TRBV6-3	TRBJ2-1	CASRPTSGGFYNEQFF	TGTGCCAGCAGACCCACTAGCGGGGGGTTCTACAATGAGCAGTTCTTC
.	few	TRBV7-8	TRBJ1-2	CASSPHRAGNYGYTF	TGTGCCAGCAGCCCTCATCGGGCGGGAAACTATGGCTACACCTTC
TRBD2	many	TRBV15	TRBJ2-7	CATSREGLAGGPTDEQYF	TGTGCCACCAGCAGAGAGGGACTAGCGGGAGGGCCCACCGACGAGCAGTACTTC
.	.	TRBV11-2	TRBJ2-5	CASSLSRLETQYF	TGTGCCAGCAGCTTATCTAGGTTGGAGACCCAGTACTTC
.	.	TRBV12-5	TRBJ2-3	CASGARGSTDTQYF	TGTGCTAGTGGCGCACGGGGGAGCACAGATACGCAGTATTTT
TRBD2	few	TRBV24-1	TRBJ2-3	CAPEAGPTDTQYF	TGTGCCCCTGAAGCGGGGCCCACAGATACGCAGTATTTT
.	many	TRBV12-3/TRBV12-4	TRBJ1-1	CASSLGAGRRAFF	TGTGCCAGCAGTTTAGGGGCGGGCAGGAGGGCTTTCTTT
.	.	TRBV7-2	TRBJ2-5	CASSSVRGEETQYF	TGTGCCAGCAGCTCTGTGAGGGGGGAGGAGACCCAGTACTTC
.	.	TRBV6-1	TRBJ2-1	CASSAYGATREDEQFF	TGTGCCAGCAGTGCCTACGGGGCGACTAGGGAGGATGAGCAGTTCTTC
.	many	TRBV7-6	TRBJ2-1	CASSSPSSYNEQFF	TGTGCCAGCAGCTCCCCGAGCTCCTACAATGAGCAGTTCTTC
TRBD1	few	TRBV20-1	TRBJ2-7	CSAAGGPTYEQYF	TGCAGTGCAGCAGGGGGACCAACCTACGAGCAGTACTTC
.	few	TRBV12-3/TRBV12-4	TRBJ1-3	CASRPQGSGNTIYF	TGTGCCAGCAGACCCCAGGGCTCTGGAAACACCATATATTTT
.	few	TRBV4-3	TRBJ2-5	CASSQGTETQYF	TGCGCCAGCAGCCAAGGGACAGAGACCCAGTACTTC
TRBD2	few	TRBV20-1	TRBJ2-1	CSARDHWREGTYNEQFF	TGCAGTGCTAGAGATCATTGGCGGGAGGGCACTTACAATGAGCAGTTCTTC
.	.	TRBV20-1	TRBJ2-6	CSAKQNSGANVLTF	TGCAGTGCTAAACAGAACTCTGGGGCCAACGTCCTGACTTTC
.	few	TRBV25-1	TRBJ1-1	CASSGGGSTEAFF	TGTGCCAGCAGTGGGGGGGGGAGCACTGAAGCTTTCTTT
TRBD2	.	TRBV4-2	TRBJ2-7	CASRGVSSYEQYF	TGTGCCAGCCGGGGGGTAAGCTCCTACGAGCAGTACTTC
.	.	TRBV7-3	TRBJ2-3	CASSRDGGPTDTQYF	TGTGCCAGCAGCCGGGACGGTGGGCCGACAGATACGCAGTATTTT
.	many	TRBV6-1	TRBJ1-5	CASSEWLQLDQPQHF	TGTGCCAGCAGTGAATGGTTACAGCTCGATCAGCCCCAGCATTTT
.	few	TRBV27	TRBJ2-1	CASLNRAHAWGANRSYNEQFF	TGTGCCAGCCTTAATAGGGCCCATGCCTGGGGGGCAAATAGGTCCTACAATGAGCAGTTCTTC
.	many	TRBV20-1	TRBJ2-3	CSVRVLGRTDTQYF	TGCAGTGTTAGGGTTCTAGGAAGGACAGATACGCAGTATTTT
TRBD1	many	TRBV5-1	TRBJ2-3	CASSTGTGYDTQYF	TGCGCCAGCAGCACCGGGACAGGGTACGATACGCAGTATTTT
TRBD2	.	TRBV24-1	TRBJ2-3	CATSDHGTRDTDTQYF	TGTGCCACCAGTGATCACGGGACTAGAGACACAGATACGCAGTATTTT
TRBD2	many	TRBV10-2	TRBJ2-2	CASSVTSGVDTGELFF	TGCGCCAGCAGTGTTACTAGCGGGGTTGACACCGGGGAGCTGTTTTTT
.	.	TRBV9	TRBJ2-1	CASSPAGVPYEQFF	TGTGCCAGCAGCCCGGCAGGGGTGCCCTATGAGCAGTTCTTC
.	.	TRBV9	TRBJ1-5	CASSRDAGNQPQHF	TGTGCCAGCAGTCGGGATGCTGGCAATCAGCCCCAGCATTTT